This passage covers 2 T cell receptor beta chains from one sample sequenced in a study of OX40 agonist ivuxolimab in advanced cancers. Assay: immunoSEQ multiplex PCR; the TCRdb copy retains only in-frame clones and omits some. The sample includes about 61,000 clones, about 89% seen only once; the top ten take under 20%. This specimen was CD4+ or CD8+ T cells sorted from blood, taken in a trial of the OX40 agonist ivuxolimab. These TCRs come from an adult with an advanced solid tumor such as melanoma, head and neck, liver or kidney cancer.

This chain joins TRBV4-3 and TRBJ2-3; TRBD1 might be the D (6 bases). Trimming shortened V by 5 bases and J by 2 bases, and 14 bases separated the two germline ends. Germline lookup yields CDR1 LGHNA and CDR2 YSLEER. The CDR3 has 15 amino acids. Here the CDR3 reads CASSLQGRDTDTQYF. The CDR3 DNA is TGCGCCAGCAGCTTACAGGGCCGGGACACAGATACGCAGTATTTT.

This clone was detected only once. The chain is built from TRBV28 and TRBJ1-5; D unclear. Trimming removed 4 bases at V and 0 bases at J, with 10 bases between. Germline CDR1 is MDHEN and CDR2 is SYDVKM. This CDR3 contains 15 residues. In DNA form, the CDR3 reads TGTGCCAGCAGTTCTACCGGGGATAGCAATCAGCCCCAGCATTTT. Residues: CASSSTGDSNQPQHF.